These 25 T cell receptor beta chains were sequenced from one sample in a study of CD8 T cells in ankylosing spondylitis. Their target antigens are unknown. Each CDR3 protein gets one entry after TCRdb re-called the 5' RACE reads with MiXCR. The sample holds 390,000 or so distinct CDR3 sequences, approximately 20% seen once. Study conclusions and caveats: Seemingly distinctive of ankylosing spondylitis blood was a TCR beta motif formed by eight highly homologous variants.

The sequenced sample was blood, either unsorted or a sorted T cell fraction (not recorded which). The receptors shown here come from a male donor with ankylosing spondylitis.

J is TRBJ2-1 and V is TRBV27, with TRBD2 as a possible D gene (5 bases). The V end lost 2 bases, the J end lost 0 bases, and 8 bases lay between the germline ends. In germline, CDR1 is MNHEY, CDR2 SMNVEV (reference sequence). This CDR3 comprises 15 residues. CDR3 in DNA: TGTGCCAGCAGTTTAGGTAGCGACTCCTACAATGAGCAGTTCTTC. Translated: CASSLGSDSYNEQFF.

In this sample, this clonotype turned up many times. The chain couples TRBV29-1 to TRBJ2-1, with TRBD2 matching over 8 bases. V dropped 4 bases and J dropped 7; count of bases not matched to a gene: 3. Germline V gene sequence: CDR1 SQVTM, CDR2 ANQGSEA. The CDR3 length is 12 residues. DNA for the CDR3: TGCAGCGTTGCGCGGGGGGCGAATGAGCAGTTCTTC. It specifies CSVARGANEQFF.

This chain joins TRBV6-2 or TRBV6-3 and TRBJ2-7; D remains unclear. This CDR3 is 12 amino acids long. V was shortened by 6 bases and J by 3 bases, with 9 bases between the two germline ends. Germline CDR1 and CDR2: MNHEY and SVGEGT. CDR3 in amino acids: CASSRDIYEQYF. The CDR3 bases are TGTGCCAGCAGCCGAGACATCTACGAGCAGTACTTC.

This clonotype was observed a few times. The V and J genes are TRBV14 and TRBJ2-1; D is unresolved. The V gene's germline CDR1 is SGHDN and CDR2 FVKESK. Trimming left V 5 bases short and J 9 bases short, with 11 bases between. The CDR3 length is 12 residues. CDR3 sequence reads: CASSSEWAEQFF. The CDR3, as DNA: TGTGCCAGCAGCTCGGAATGGGCTGAGCAGTTCTTC.

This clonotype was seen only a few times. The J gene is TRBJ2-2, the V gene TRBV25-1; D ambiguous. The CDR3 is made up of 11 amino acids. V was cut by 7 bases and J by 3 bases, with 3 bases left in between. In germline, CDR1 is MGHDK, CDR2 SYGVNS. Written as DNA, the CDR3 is TGTGCCAGCACCCACACCGGGGAGCTGTTTTTT. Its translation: CASTHTGELFF.

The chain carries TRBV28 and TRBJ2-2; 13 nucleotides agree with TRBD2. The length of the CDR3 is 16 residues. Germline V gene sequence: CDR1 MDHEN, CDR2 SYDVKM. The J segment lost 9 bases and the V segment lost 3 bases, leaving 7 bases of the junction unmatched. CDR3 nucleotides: TGTGCCAGCAGTTTGCCGACTAGCGGGGGGCCGCGGGAGCTGTTTTTT. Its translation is CASSLPTSGGPRELFF.

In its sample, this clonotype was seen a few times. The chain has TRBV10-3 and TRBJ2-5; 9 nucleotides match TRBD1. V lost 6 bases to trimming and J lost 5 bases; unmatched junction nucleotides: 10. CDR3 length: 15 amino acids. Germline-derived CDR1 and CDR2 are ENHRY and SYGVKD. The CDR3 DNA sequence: TGTGCCATCAGCGCGGGACAGGGTGACGGGGAGACCCAGTACTTC. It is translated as CAISAGQGDGETQYF.

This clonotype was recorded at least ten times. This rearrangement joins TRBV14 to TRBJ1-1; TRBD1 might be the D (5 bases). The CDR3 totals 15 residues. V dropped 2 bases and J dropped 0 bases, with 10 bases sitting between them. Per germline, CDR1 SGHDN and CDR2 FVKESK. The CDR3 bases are TGTGCCAGCAGCCAACGGGGACGGATGAACACTGAAGCTTTCTTT. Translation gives CASSQRGRMNTEAFF.

The CDR3 bases are TGTGCCAGTAGTTTGGAGCTTGGAGCCTACGAGCAGTACTTC. This gives the protein CASSLELGAYEQYF. The rearrangement links TRBV19 to TRBJ2-7; D unclear. CDR1 and CDR2 from the germline V gene are LNHDA and SQIVND (reference sequence). V was shortened by 5 bases and J by 2 bases, with 13 bases between the two germline ends. CDR3 length equals 14 residues. Full variable domain (missing parts from reference TRBV19 and TRBJ2-7): DGGITQSPKYLFRKEGQNVTLSCEQNLNHDAMYWYRQDPGQGLRLIYYSQIVNDFQKGDIAEGYSVSREKKESFPLTVTSAQKNPTAFYLCASSLELGAYEQYFGPGTRLTVT.

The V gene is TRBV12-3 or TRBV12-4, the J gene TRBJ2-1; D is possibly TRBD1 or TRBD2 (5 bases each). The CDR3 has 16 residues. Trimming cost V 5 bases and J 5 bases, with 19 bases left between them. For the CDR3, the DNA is TGTGCCAGCAGTCAGAAGGGGCGGGTGGGCAACAATGAGCAGTTCTTC. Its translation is CASSQKGRVGNNEQFF.

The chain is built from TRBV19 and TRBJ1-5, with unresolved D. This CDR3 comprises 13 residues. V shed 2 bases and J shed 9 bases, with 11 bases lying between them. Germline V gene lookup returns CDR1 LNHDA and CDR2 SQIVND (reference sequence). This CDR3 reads CASSIPGGGPQHF. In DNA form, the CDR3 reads TGTGCCAGTAGTATACCCGGAGGTGGGCCCCAGCATTTT.

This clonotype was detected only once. The CDR3: CASAVLAGAYEQYF. Written as DNA, the CDR3 is TGTGCCAGTGCAGTCCTAGCGGGAGCCTACGAGCAGTACTTC. The chain has TRBV19 and TRBJ2-7; 10 nucleotides match TRBD2. From germline, CDR1 is LNHDA and CDR2 SQIVND (reference sequence). The ends lost 8 bases at V and 2 bases at J; junction bases unmatched: 6. The CDR3 extends over 14 amino acids.

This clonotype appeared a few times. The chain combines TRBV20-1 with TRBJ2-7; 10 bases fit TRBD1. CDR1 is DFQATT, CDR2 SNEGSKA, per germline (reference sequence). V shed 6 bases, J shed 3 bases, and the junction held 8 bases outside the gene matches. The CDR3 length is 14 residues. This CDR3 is CSARGWDRGYEQYF. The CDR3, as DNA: TGCAGTGCCAGGGGGTGGGACAGGGGCTACGAGCAGTACTTC.

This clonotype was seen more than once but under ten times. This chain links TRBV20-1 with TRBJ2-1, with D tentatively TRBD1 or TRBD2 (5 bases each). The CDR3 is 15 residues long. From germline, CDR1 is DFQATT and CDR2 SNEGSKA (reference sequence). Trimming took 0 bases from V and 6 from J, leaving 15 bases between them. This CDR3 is CSARDQSEGSNEQFF. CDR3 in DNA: TGCAGTGCTAGAGATCAGTCCGAGGGGTCCAATGAGCAGTTCTTC.

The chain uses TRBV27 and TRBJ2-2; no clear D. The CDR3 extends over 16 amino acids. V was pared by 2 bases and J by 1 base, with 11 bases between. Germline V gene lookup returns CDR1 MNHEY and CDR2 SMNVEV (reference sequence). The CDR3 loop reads CASSLTVPLNTGELFF. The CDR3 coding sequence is TGTGCCAGCAGTTTAACAGTTCCATTGAACACCGGGGAGCTGTTTTTT.

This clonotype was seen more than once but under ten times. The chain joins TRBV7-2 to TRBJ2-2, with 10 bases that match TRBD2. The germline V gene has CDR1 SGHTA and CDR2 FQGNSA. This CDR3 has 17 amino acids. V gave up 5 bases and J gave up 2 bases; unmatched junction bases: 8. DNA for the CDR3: TGTGCCAGCAGCCACGCCCTAGCGGGAGTAAACACCGGGGAGCTGTTTTTT. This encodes CASSHALAGVNTGELFF. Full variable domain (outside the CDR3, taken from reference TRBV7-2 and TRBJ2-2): GAGVSQSPSNKVTEKGKDVELRCDPISGHTALYWYRQSLGQGLEFLIYFQGNSAPDKSGLPSDRFSAERTGGSVSTLTIQRTQQEDSAVYLCASSHALAGVNTGELFFGEGSRLTVL.

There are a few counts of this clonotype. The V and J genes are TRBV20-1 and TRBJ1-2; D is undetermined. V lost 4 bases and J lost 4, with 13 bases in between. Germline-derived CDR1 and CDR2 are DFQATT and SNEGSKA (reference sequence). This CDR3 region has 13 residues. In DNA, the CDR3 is TGCAGTGCTACCGACAAGACGGGCTATGGCTACACCTTC. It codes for CSATDKTGYGYTF.

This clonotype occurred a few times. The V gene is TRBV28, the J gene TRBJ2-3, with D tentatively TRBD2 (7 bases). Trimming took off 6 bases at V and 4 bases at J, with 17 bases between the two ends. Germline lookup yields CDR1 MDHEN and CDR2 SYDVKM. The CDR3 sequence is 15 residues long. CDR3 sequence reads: CASSLGGARSDTQYF. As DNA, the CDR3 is TGTGCCAGCAGCCTGGGGGGGGCTAGGTCAGATACGCAGTATTTT.

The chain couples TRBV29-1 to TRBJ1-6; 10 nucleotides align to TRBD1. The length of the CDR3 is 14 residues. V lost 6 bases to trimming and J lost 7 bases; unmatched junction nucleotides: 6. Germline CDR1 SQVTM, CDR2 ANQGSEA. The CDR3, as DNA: TGCAGCGTCTCGGACAGGGGGTTGAATTCACCCCTCCACTTT. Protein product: CSVSDRGLNSPLHF.

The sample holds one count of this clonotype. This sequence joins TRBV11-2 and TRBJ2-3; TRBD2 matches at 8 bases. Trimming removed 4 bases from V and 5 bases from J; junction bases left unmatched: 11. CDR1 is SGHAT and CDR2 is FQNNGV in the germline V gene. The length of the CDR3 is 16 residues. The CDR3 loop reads CASSSYIAGSRDTQYF. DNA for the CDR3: TGTGCCAGCAGCTCCTACATAGCGGGAAGTAGAGATACGCAGTATTTT.

CDR3 sequence: CASSLGQGFEQFF. The CDR3 nucleotides are TGTGCCAGCAGTTTGGGACAGGGGTTTGAGCAGTTCTTC. V is TRBV28 and J is TRBJ2-1, with 10 bases fitting TRBD1. Germline CDR1 MDHEN, CDR2 SYDVKM. With V trimmed by 3 bases and J by 9 bases, 2 bases remained unmatched. This CDR3 is built from 13 residues.

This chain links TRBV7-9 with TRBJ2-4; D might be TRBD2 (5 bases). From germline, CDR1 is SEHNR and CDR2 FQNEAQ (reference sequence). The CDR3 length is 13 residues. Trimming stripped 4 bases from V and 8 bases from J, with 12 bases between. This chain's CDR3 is CASSSSGKDIQYF. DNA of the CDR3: TGTGCCAGCAGCTCCTCCGGGAAGGACATTCAGTACTTC. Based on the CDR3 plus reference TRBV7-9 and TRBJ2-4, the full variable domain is DTGVSQNPRHKITKRGQNVTFRCDPISEHNRLYWYRQTLGQGPEFLTYFQNEAQLEKSRLLSDRFSAERPKGSFSTLEIQRTEQGDSAMYLCASSSSGKDIQYFGAGTRLSVL.

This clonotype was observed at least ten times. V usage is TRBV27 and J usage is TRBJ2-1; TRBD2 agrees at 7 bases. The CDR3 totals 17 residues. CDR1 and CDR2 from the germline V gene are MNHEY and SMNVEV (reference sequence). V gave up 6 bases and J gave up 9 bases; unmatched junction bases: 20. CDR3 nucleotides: TGTGCCAGCAGAGCGGGATTCACCGGGACCTCCGGCGGTGAGCAGTTCTTC. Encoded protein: CASRAGFTGTSGGEQFF.

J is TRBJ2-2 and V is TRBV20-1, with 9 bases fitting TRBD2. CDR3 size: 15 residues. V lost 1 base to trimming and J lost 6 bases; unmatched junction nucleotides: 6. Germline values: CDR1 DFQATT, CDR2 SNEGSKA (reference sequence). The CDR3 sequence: CSARVGGRAAGELFF. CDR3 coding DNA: TGCAGTGCTAGAGTAGGCGGGAGGGCCGCCGGGGAGCTGTTTTTT.

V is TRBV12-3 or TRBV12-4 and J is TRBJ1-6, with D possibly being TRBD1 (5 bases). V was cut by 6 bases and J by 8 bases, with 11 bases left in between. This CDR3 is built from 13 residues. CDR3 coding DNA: TGTGCCAGCAGAGGGGACCTCTATTCACCCCTCCACTTT. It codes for CASRGDLYSPLHF.